Here is one TCR beta chain with its context. The data were produced by immunoSEQ multiplex PCR, yet TCRdb's version contains in-frame clones alone and is incomplete. The table lists 13,000 to 15,000 clones, 70% to 75% of them singletons. This sample is drawn from a study of graft-versus-host responses after intestinal transplantation. Study in general: All recipients were transplanted with multivisceral, liver-intestinal, or isolated intestinal grafts. Induction using anti-thymocyte globulin, followed by tacrolimus and steroids for roughly 3 years, was given to all recipients.

Intraepithelial lymphocytes and lamina propria lymphocytes were released through processing of graft tissue. This sample comprised ileum tissue, obtained 16 days after intestinal transplant. The TCR was taken from a human patient who received an intestinal transplant, so some T cells may come from the graft donor.

CDR3 protein: CASSSPGTAEGEQFF. In nucleotides, the CDR3 is TGTGCCAGCAGCTCCCCCGGGACAGCCGAAGGTGAGCAGTTCTTC. The genes are TRBV5-4 and TRBJ2-1, with TRBD1 matching over 7 bases. The CDR3 covers 15 residues. J gave up 9 bases and V 3 bases, and 12 bases lay outside the gene matches. In germline, CDR1 is SGHNT, CDR2 YYREEE (reference sequence).